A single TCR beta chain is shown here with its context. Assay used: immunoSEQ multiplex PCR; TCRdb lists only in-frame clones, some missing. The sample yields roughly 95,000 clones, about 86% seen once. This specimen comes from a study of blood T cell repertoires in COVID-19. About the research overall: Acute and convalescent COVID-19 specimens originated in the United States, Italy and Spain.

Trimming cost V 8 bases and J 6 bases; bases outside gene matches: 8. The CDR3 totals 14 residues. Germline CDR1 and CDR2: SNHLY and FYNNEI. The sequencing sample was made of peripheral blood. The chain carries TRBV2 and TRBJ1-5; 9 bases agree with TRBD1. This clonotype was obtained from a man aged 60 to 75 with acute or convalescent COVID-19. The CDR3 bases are TGTGCCAGCGGACTACAGGGGGCAAGTCAGCCCCAGCATTTT. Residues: CASGLQGASQPQHF. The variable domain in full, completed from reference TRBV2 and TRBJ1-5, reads EPEVTQTPSHQVTQMGQEVILRCVPISNHLYFYWYRQILGQKVEFLVSFYNNEISEKSEIFDDQFSVERPDGSNFTLKIRSTKLEDSAMYFCASGLQGASQPQHFGDGTRLSIL.